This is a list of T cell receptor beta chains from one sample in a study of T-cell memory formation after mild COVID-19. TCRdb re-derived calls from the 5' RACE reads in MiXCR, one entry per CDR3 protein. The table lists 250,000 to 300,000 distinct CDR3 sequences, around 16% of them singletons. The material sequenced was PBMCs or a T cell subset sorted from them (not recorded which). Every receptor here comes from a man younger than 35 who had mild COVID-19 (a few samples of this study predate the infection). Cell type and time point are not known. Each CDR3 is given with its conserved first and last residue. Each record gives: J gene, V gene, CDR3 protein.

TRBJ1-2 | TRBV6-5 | CASSYQRQGIVYTF
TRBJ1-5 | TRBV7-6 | CASSRADGAFWPQHF
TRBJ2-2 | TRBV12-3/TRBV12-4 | CASRRGSSGELFF
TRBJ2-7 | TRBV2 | CASSEGTTYEQYF
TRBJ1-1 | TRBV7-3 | CASSTHENTEAFF
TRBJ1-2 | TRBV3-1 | CASSLNFAGGGYTF
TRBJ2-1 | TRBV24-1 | CATSDLLRGDLYNEQFF
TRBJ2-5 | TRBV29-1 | CSVEVGTEETQYF
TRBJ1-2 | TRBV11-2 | CASSPLVSGRGYGYTF
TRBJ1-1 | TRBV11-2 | CASSYAYRNTEAFF
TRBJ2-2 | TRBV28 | CASSSPRQGPGELFF
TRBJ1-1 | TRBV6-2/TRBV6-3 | CASGVGGTEAFF
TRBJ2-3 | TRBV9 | CASSVEPLTDTQYF
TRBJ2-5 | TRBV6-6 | CASSYSRRETQYF
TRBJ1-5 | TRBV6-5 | CASNPTGAQPQHF
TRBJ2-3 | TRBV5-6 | CASSLSVASGGAVDTQYF
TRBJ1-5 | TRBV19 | CASSINPTGSQPQHF
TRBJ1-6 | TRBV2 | CASSESWDTMIFAQGEPLHF
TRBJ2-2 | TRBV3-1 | CASSQTSGRGAKLFF
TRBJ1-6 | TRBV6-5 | CASSYDRGDNSPLHF
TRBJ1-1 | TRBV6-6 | CASSVGTEAFF
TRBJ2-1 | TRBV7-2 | CASSLFPGQGYNEQFF
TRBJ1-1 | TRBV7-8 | CASSLNPGTEAFF
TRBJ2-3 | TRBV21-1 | CASSILAGGSSSTDTQYF
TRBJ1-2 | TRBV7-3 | CWPVRGMNYGYTF
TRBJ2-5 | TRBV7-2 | CASSLGGGIQETQYF
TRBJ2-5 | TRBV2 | CASKVIRDQETQYF
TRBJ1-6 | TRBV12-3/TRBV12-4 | CASSPDRGGSPLHF
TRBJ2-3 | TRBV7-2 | CASSTSRGTDTQYF
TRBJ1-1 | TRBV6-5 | CASSYGQGGKAFF
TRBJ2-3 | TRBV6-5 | CASKPQGGTSAHF
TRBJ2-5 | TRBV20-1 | CSASGPGEETQYF
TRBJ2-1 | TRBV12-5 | CASDCPRDRGNEQFF
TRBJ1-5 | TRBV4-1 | CASSQDLDGDYGNQPQHF
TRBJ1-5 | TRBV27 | CASSLSGPWQPQHF
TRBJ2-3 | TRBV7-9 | CASSLVVIGPDTQYF
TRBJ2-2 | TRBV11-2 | CASSNLRGGPGTGELFF
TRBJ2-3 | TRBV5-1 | CASSSGLAGITDTQYF
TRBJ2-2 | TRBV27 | CASSLQGLAGGYTGELFF
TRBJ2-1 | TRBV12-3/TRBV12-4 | CASSRGRFNEQFF
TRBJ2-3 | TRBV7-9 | CASSLTSSTDTQYF
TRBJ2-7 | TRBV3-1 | CASSQVSYEQYF
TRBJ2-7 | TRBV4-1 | CASSPGGAGAYEQYF
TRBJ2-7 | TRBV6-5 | CASSYSDIAMGYEQYF
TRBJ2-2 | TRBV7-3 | CASSLTLGGIGELFF
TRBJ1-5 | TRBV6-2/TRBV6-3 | CASSYVDPPTPHF